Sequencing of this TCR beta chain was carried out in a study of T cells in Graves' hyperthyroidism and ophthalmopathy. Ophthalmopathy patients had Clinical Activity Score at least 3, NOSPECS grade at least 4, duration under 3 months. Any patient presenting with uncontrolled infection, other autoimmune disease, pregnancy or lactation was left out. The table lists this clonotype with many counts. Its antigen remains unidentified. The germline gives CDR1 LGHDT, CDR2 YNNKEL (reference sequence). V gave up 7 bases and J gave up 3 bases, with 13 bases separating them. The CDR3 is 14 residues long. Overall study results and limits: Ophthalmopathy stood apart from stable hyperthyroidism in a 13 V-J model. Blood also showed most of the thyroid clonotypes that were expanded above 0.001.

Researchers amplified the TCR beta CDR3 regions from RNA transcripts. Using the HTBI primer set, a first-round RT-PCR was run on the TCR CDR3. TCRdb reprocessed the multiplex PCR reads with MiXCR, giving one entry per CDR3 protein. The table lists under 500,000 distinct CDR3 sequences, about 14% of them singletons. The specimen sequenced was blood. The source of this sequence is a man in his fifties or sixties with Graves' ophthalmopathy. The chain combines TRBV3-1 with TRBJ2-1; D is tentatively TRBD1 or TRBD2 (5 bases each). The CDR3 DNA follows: TGTGCCAGCATGAGGGGTTACGACTACAATGAGCAGTTCTTC. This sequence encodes CASMRGYDYNEQFF.